Presented here are 26 T cell receptor beta chains from one specimen sequenced in a study of T-cell memory formation after mild COVID-19 (dated by TCRdb to the early 2020s). Library generation was performed with 5' RACE. The reads were generated on an Illumina NovaSeq 6000. Through fastp at Q25 and MiXCR, TCRdb rebuilt clones from the public reads, retaining in-frame beta chains. Rows are unified per CDR3 protein, each entry keeping the most common DNA and genes. A total of hundreds of thousands of distinct CDR3 sequences appear in this sample, over 15% of them only once. The ten largest clones take up approximately 3.4% of the sample. The sequenced sample was PBMCs or a T cell subset sorted from them (not recorded which). The receptors stem from a man in his late teens or twenties who had mild COVID-19 (a few samples of this study predate the infection). The sample titles of this study are shuffled in the database, so cell type and time point are left out; the donor was told from shared clones.

This clonotype was detected only a few times. This rearrangement joins TRBV20-1 to TRBJ2-7, with D perhaps matching TRBD2 (6 bases). The CDR3 has 12 amino acids. V lost 1 base, J lost 3 bases, and 7 bases lay in between. CDR1 is DFQATT and CDR2 is SNEGSKA in the germline V gene (reference sequence). This CDR3 reads CSARGRVYEQYF. For the CDR3, the DNA is TGCAGTGCTAGAGGGAGGGTCTACGAGCAGTACTTC.

This clonotype was counted a few times. This sequence joins TRBV28 and TRBJ2-3; D gene unclear. The germline V and J ends were trimmed by 1 base and 2 bases, with 4 bases remaining between them. The CDR3 extends over 13 amino acids. Per the germline V gene, CDR1 is MDHEN and CDR2 is SYDVKM. The CDR3 sequence is CASSLYATDTQYF. The DNA of the CDR3 is TGTGCCAGCAGTTTATACGCCACAGATACGCAGTATTTT.

The chain couples TRBV6-6 to TRBJ2-2; the D is unclear. Trimming removed 5 bases from V and 3 bases from J, with 7 bases in between. This CDR3 has 13 residues. CDR1 is MNHNY and CDR2 is SVGAGI in the germline V gene (reference sequence). This CDR3 reads CASSGLYTGELFF. The CDR3 DNA follows: TGTGCCAGCAGTGGTCTTTACACCGGGGAGCTGTTTTTT.

The V and J genes are TRBV20-1 and TRBJ1-5, with 7 positions matching TRBD1. This CDR3 is built from 15 residues. V gave up 5 bases and J gave up 0 bases; unmatched junction bases: 7. Germline CDR1 reads DFQATT; CDR2 reads SNEGSKA (reference sequence). This chain's CDR3 is CSASQQGYSNQPQHF. CDR3 bases: TGCAGTGCTTCCCAACAGGGGTATAGCAATCAGCCCCAGCATTTT.

This clonotype appeared a few times. This chain connects TRBV6-5 to TRBJ2-3; 8 positions match TRBD2. From germline, CDR1 is MNHEY and CDR2 SVGAGI. The CDR3 consists of 16 residues. The V segment lost 0 bases and the J segment 8 bases; nucleotides outside the gene matches: 10. The CDR3 nucleotides read TGTGCCAGCAGTTACTCTAGCGGGGCATCCTACGCTACGCAGTATTTT. Encoded protein: CASSYSSGASYATQYF.

The chain has TRBV19 and TRBJ2-4, with 10 bases fitting TRBD1. The CDR3 has 14 amino acids. Trimming cost V 5 bases and J 8 bases; bases outside gene matches: 6. Germline V gives CDR1 LNHDA, CDR2 SQIVND (reference sequence). CDR3 in amino acids: CASSRQGARDIQYF. CDR3 in DNA: TGTGCCAGTAGTCGACAGGGGGCGAGAGACATTCAGTACTTC.

This clonotype was counted a few times. The gene calls are TRBV20-1 and TRBJ2-1; D gene uncertain. The CDR3 consists of 11 residues. Trimming stripped 0 bases from V and 4 bases from J, with 1 base between. The germline CDR1 and CDR2 sequences are DFQATT and SNEGSKA (reference sequence). CDR3 amino acids: CSAREYNEQFF. Written as DNA, the CDR3 is TGCAGTGCTAGAGAATACAATGAGCAGTTCTTC.

This clonotype was observed at least ten times. V is TRBV4-1 and J is TRBJ2-7; 9 nucleotides agree with TRBD1. V was pared by 3 bases and J by 4 bases, with 7 bases of the junction left unmatched. There are 15 residues in the CDR3. The germline V gene encodes CDR1 MGHRA and CDR2 YSYEKL. CDR3 region: CASSQPGTGKYEQYF. The DNA for the CDR3 is TGCGCCAGCAGCCAGCCCGGGACAGGGAAATACGAGCAGTACTTC.

In this sample, this clonotype turned up a few times. The V call is TRBV5-1, the J call TRBJ2-1; 9 bases are shared with TRBD1. The CDR3 contains 13 residues. V lost 3 bases and J lost 8; bases outside the gene matches: 3. Germline V gene sequence: CDR1 SGHRS, CDR2 YFSETQ. The CDR3 DNA is TGCGCCAGCAGCTGGGGGACAGGGTATGAGCAGTTCTTC. It translates to CASSWGTGYEQFF.

The rearrangement uses TRBV7-3 and TRBJ2-5, with D possibly being TRBD2 (5 bases). The CDR3 extends over 13 amino acids. Trimming took 10 bases from V and 10 from J, leaving 22 bases between them. Germline V CDR1 and CDR2: SGHTA, FQGTGA. The DNA for the CDR3 is TGTGCCATACCGGGGAAGCATCAGATGGTCCAGTACTTC. Residues: CAIPGKHQMVQYF.

The chain is built from TRBV7-8 and TRBJ1-3; no clear D. The V end was cut by 5 bases, the J end by 0 bases, with 11 bases between. Germline CDR1 is SGHVS and CDR2 is FQNEAQ. The CDR3 sequence is 15 residues long. The CDR3 is CASSAGSLSGNTIYF. The CDR3 nucleotides read TGTGCCAGCAGCGCGGGTTCCCTCTCTGGAAACACCATATATTTT.

The chain uses TRBV20-1 and TRBJ2-5, with a tentative D call TRBD1 (5 bases). CDR1 DFQATT and CDR2 SNEGSKA come from the germline V gene (reference sequence). Trimming cost V 5 bases and J 4 bases, with 14 bases left between them. The length of the CDR3 is 13 residues. CDR3 sequence reads: CSAPAGRRETQYF. For the CDR3, the DNA is TGCAGTGCTCCGGCAGGGCGGAGAGAGACCCAGTACTTC.

This clonotype showed up many times. The chain carries TRBV12-3 or TRBV12-4 and TRBJ1-2; 11 bases align to TRBD1. The CDR3 loop spans 14 amino acids. J gave up 2 bases and V 6 bases, and 2 bases lay outside the gene matches. CDR3 loop: CASSRDRGNYGYTF. CDR3 DNA: TGTGCCAGCAGCCGGGACAGGGGGAACTATGGCTACACCTTC.

This clonotype was counted only a few times. J is TRBJ2-7 and V is TRBV20-1; perhaps TRBD1 as D (6 bases). Germline CDR1 is DFQATT and CDR2 is SNEGSKA (reference sequence). The CDR3 sequence is 11 residues long. The V and J ends lost 4 bases and 9 bases respectively, with 13 bases between them. The CDR3, as DNA: TGCAGTGCTAAATACAGGGCCGGGCAGTACTTC. This gives the protein CSAKYRAGQYF.

V gene TRBV5-1 combines with J gene TRBJ1-2; D gene ambiguous. Between the trimmed V and J ends, which lost 4 bases and 3 bases, there was a span of 7 bases. This CDR3 comprises 12 residues. Germline V gene lookup returns CDR1 SGHRS and CDR2 YFSETQ. Here the CDR3 reads CASSGYHYGYTF. The CDR3 nucleotides are TGCGCCAGCAGCGGTTATCACTATGGCTACACCTTC.

This clonotype was seen repeatedly, ten times or more. The genes are TRBV25-1 and TRBJ1-5; D is ambiguous. Trimming removed 2 bases from V and 1 base from J, with 12 bases in between. Germline V lookup: CDR1 MGHDK, CDR2 SYGVNS. The length of the CDR3 is 16 residues. The chain's CDR3 is CASSETNSWSNQPQHF. CDR3 in DNA: TGTGCCAGCAGTGAAACGAACAGTTGGAGCAATCAGCCCCAGCATTTT.

This rearrangement joins TRBV5-1 to TRBJ2-3; 7 nucleotides line up with TRBD1. The ends lost 7 bases at V and 1 base at J; junction bases unmatched: 6. Germline assignment: CDR1 SGHRS and CDR2 YFSETQ. This CDR3 has 14 residues. This CDR3 is CASRPGQGTDTQYF. The CDR3 DNA sequence: TGCGCCAGCCGTCCCGGACAGGGCACAGATACGCAGTATTTT. The full variable domain, its missing parts supplied by reference TRBV5-1 and TRBJ2-3, is KAGVTQTPRYLIKTRGQQVTLSCSPISGHRSVSWYQQTPGQGLQFLFEYFSETQRNKGNFPGRFSGRQFSNSRSEMNVSTLELGDSALYLCASRPGQGTDTQYFGPGTRLTVL.

This chain connects TRBV6-5 to TRBJ2-2; maybe TRBD2 (7 bases). Trimming shortened V by 8 bases and J by 4 bases, and 14 bases separated the two germline ends. The CDR3 length is 14 residues. Looked up from germline, CDR1 is MNHEY and CDR2 is SVGAGI. The chain's CDR3 is CASLRGHFTGELFF. DNA for the CDR3: TGTGCCAGCCTGCGGGGGCACTTCACCGGGGAGCTGTTTTTT.

This clonotype was seen a handful of times. The chain recombines TRBV7-2 with TRBJ2-7; a weak D match, TRBD2 (6 bases). Germline assignment: CDR1 SGHTA and CDR2 FQGNSA. This CDR3 is 14 amino acids long. V lost 3 bases and J 3 bases, leaving 12 bases between the germline ends. This chain's CDR3 is CASSFSVGGYEQYV. The CDR3 nucleotides are TGTGCCAGCAGCTTCTCGGTCGGGGGCTACGAGCAGTACGTC.

This chain uses TRBV2 with TRBJ2-1; TRBD1 is a possible D gene (5 bases). CDR3 length: 11 residues. Between the trimmed V and J ends, which lost 10 bases and 5 bases, there was a span of 9 bases. In germline, CDR1 is SNHLY, CDR2 FYNNEI. The CDR3 sequence: CANGHDNEQFF. The DNA of the CDR3 is TGTGCCAACGGACACGACAATGAGCAGTTCTTC.

The rearrangement uses TRBV5-1 and TRBJ1-1, with D perhaps matching TRBD1 (5 bases). V was trimmed by 3 bases and J by 1 base, leaving 19 bases between them. Germline V gene lookup returns CDR1 SGHRS and CDR2 YFSETQ. This CDR3 comprises 17 residues. The CDR3 DNA reads TGCGCCAGCAGCTCAATTCTTAGGATTGGGGGGAACACTGAAGCTTTCTTT. Amino acid sequence: CASSSILRIGGNTEAFF.

The chain carries TRBV10-2 and TRBJ2-7, with 11 bases that match TRBD1. CDR1 is WSHSY and CDR2 is SAAADI in the germline V gene. The CDR3 covers 15 residues. The V and J ends lost 4 bases and 6 bases, in that order; junction bases with no gene match: 8. The CDR3, as DNA: TGCGCCAGCAGTGGTTGGGACAGGGGGAAAGGCGAGCAGTACTTC. Amino acids: CASSGWDRGKGEQYF.

This clonotype came up a few times. The chain couples TRBV7-9 to TRBJ2-7; TRBD1 is a possible D gene (5 bases). Germline CDR1 and CDR2: SEHNR and FQNEAQ (reference sequence). Trimming pared 5 bases from V and 3 bases from J, leaving 8 bases between. CDR3 length equals 12 residues. The CDR3 reads CASSRQSYEQYV. In DNA, the CDR3 is TGTGCCAGCAGCCGACAGAGCTACGAGCAGTACGTC.

This clonotype has only a few counts. The chain couples TRBV19 to TRBJ2-1; the match to TRBD2 covers 11 bases. Germline assignment: CDR1 LNHDA and CDR2 SQIVND (reference sequence). This CDR3 is 14 amino acids long. V shed 7 bases, J shed 7 bases, and the junction held 6 bases outside the gene matches. The CDR3: CASTSGLAENEQFF. DNA for the CDR3: TGTGCCAGTACCTCGGGACTAGCGGAGAATGAGCAGTTCTTC.

This clonotype appeared a few times. V usage is TRBV7-2 and J usage is TRBJ1-2; TRBD1 matches 8 bases. CDR3 length: 14 amino acids. Germline V gene data show CDR1 as SGHTA and CDR2 as FQGNSA. J lost 7 bases, V lost 6 bases, and 10 bases had no gene match. The CDR3 protein is CASRLIGTGPGYTF. The CDR3 DNA is TGTGCCAGCAGGCTTATCGGGACAGGACCTGGCTACACCTTC. Variable domain in full (rest from reference TRBV7-2 and TRBJ1-2): GAGVSQSPSNKVTEKGKDVELRCDPISGHTALYWYRQSLGQGLEFLIYFQGNSAPDKSGLPSDRFSAERTGGSVSTLTIQRTQQEDSAVYLCASRLIGTGPGYTFGSGTRLTVV.

The V and J genes are TRBV7-9 and TRBJ2-1, with D possibly TRBD1 on 6 matching bases. The CDR3 is made up of 13 amino acids. Trimming removed 4 bases at V and 6 bases at J, with 10 bases between. CDR1 is SEHNR, CDR2 FQNEAQ, per germline (reference sequence). The CDR3 loop is CASSWQQGNEQFF. Written as DNA, the CDR3 is TGTGCCAGCAGCTGGCAACAGGGCAATGAGCAGTTCTTC.